A selection of T cell receptor beta chains follows, all from one sample in a study of blood T cell repertoires in COVID-19. The protocol was immunoSEQ multiplex PCR, while the TCRdb copy is restricted to in-frame clones and leaves out a portion. Altogether under 150,000 clones are present, 70% to 90% being singletons, with the ten largest covering roughly 8.1%. The specimen was peripheral blood. The receptor source for this set is a woman between 65 and 79 years old who had recovered from COVID-19. CDR3s include the opening cysteine and the closing phenylalanine or tryptophan. The D gene is left open where the match is weak. Expanded clones get a size class; other rows say once, few or many, or leave the size out.

d_call j_call v_call clone_size cdr3_nt cdr3_aa
. TRBJ2-7 TRBV5-5 . TGTGCCAGCCGGGGGACCCCCTCCTACGAGCAGTACTTC CASRGTPSYEQYF
TRBD1 TRBJ1-4 TRBV9 . TGTGCCAGCAGCTGGACAGGGGGCAATGAAAAACTGTTTTTT CASSWTGGNEKLFF
TRBD2 TRBJ2-1 TRBV5-1 few TGCGCCAGCAGCCCACGGACTAGCGGGGGCGTTAACTACAATGAGCAGTTCTTC CASSPRTSGGVNYNEQFF
TRBD1 TRBJ2-4 TRBV5-1 . TGCGCCAGCAAGCCGGGACAGGGAGAAAACATTCAGTACTTC CASKPGQGENIQYF
. TRBJ1-3 TRBV3-1/TRBV3-2 . TGTGCCAGCAGCCCTGGGGGCGGAAACACCATATATTTT CASSPGGGNTIYF
. TRBJ1-5 TRBV5-1 . TGCGCCAGCAGCACGGACGGGGGAACCAATCAGCCCCAGCATTTT CASSTDGGTNQPQHF
TRBD1 TRBJ1-2 TRBV4-1 few TGCGCCAGCAGCCCCCGGGACAGAGGCTATGGCTACACCTTC CASSPRDRGYGYTF
. TRBJ2-3 TRBV4-3 . TGCGCCAGCAGCCAAGAGGGGGGTCCGCGTTATACGCAGTATTTT CASSQEGGPRYTQYF
TRBD1 TRBJ2-7 TRBV4-3 . TGCGCCAGCAGCCACGGACAGGGGGCTTACGAGCAGTACTTC CASSHGQGAYEQYF
TRBD2 TRBJ2-3 TRBV5-4 once TGTGCCAGCAGCTTGGCCCGAACTAGCGGGGTGGGGGATACGCAGTATTTT CASSLARTSGVGDTQYF
. TRBJ1-4 TRBV28 . TGTGCCAGCAGGGGGGGGAAAGGCGAAAAACTGTTTTTT CASRGGKGEKLFF
. TRBJ2-3 TRBV28 . TGTGCCAGCACGGCCCCTAGCGCAAGGGATACGCAGTATTTT CASTAPSARDTQYF
TRBD1 TRBJ1-4 TRBV7-8 . TGTGCCAGCAGCCGAGACAGGGGATTTGGTGAAAAACTGTTTTTT CASSRDRGFGEKLFF